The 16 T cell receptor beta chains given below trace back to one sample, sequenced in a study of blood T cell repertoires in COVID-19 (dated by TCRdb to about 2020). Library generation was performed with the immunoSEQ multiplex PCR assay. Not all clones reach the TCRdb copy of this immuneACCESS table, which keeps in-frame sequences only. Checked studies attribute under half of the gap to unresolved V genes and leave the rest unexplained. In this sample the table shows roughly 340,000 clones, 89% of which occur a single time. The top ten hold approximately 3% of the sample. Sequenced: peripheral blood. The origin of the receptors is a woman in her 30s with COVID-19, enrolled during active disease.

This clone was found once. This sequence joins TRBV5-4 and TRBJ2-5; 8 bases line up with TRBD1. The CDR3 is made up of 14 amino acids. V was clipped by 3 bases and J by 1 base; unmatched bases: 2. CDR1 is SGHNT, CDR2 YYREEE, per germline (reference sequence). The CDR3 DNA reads TGTGCCAGCAGCTCTACAGGGGGCCAAGAGACCCAGTACTTC. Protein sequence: CASSSTGGQETQYF. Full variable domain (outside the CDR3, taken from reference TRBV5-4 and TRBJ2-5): ETGVTQSPTHLIKTRGQQVTLRCSSQSGHNTVSWYQQALGQGPQFIFQYYREEENGRGNFPPRFSGLQFPNYSSELNVNALELDDSALYLCASSSTGGQETQYFGPGTRLLVL.

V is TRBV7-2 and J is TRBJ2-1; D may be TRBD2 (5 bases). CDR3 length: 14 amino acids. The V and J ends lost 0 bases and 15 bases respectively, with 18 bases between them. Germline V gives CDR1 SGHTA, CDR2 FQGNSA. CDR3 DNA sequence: TGTGCCAGCAGCTTAGCCCCGGACTCCCGCGATCCGTTCTTC. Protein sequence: CASSLAPDSRDPFF.

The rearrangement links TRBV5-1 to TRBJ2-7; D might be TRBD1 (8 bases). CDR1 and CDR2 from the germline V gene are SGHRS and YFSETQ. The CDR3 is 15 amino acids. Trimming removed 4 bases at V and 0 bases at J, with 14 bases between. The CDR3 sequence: CASSPGGGSSYEQYF. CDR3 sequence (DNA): TGCGCCAGCAGCCCAGGGGGCGGGAGCTCCTACGAGCAGTACTTC.

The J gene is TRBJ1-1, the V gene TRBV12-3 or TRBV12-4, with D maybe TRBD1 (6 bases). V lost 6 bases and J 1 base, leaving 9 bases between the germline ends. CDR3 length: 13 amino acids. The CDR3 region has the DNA TGTGCCAGCAGGGGGACACCGAACACTGAAGCTTTCTTT. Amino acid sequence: CASRGTPNTEAFF.

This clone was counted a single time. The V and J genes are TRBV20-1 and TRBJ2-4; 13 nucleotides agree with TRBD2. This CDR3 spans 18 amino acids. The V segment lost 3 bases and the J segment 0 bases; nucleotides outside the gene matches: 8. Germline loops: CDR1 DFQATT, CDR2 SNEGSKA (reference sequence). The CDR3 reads CSASGGLAGARAKNIQYF. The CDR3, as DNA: TGCAGTGCTAGTGGAGGACTAGCGGGGGCCAGAGCCAAAAACATTCAGTACTTC.

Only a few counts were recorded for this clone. The CDR3 DNA follows: TGTGCCAGCAGACCGAGGGGGTTGGACACTGAAGCTTTCTTT. Protein: CASRPRGLDTEAFF. The rearrangement uses TRBV5-6 and TRBJ1-1, with a tentative D call TRBD1 (6 bases). Deletions cut 5 bases from V and 3 bases from J, with 14 bases between. This CDR3 has 14 amino acids. Germline V CDR1 and CDR2: SGHDT, YYEEEE.

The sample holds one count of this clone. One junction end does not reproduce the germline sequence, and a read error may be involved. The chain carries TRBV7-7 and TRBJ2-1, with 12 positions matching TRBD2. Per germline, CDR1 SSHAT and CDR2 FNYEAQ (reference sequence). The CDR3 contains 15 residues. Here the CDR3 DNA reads TGTGCTAGCAGCTTAGGACTAGCGGGAATAAATGAGCAGTTCTTC. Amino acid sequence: CASSLGLAGINEQFF.

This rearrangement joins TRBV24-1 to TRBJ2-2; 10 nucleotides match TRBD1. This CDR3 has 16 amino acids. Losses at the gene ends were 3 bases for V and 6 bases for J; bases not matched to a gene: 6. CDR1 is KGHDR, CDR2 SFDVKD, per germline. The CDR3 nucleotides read TGTGCCACCAGTGATCAGGACAGGGGGGGTCCCGGGGAGCTGTTTTTT. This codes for CATSDQDRGGPGELFF.

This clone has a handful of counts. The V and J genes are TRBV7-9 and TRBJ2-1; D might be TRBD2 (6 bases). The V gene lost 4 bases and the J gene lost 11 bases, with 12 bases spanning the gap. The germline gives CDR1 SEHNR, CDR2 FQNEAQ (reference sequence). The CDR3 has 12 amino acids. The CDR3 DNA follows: TGTGCCAGCAGCTGGCGGGGAGGTAAGCAGTTCTTC. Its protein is CASSWRGGKQFF.

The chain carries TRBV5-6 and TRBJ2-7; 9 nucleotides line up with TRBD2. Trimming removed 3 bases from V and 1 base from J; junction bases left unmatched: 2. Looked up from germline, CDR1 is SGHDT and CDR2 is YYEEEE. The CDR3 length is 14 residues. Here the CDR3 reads CASSSLAGSYEQYV. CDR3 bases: TGTGCCAGCAGCTCGCTAGCGGGGTCCTACGAGCAGTACGTC.

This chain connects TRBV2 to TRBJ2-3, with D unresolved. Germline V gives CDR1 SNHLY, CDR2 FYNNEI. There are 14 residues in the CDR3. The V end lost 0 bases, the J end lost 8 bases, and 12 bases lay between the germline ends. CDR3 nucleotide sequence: TGTGCCAGCAGTGAAGCGAGAGCCGGAGCTACGCAGTATTTT. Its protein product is CASSEARAGATQYF.

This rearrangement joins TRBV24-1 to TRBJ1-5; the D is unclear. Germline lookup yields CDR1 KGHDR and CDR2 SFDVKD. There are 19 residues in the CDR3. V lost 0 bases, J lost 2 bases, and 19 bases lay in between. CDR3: CATSDLAPYRPVGNQPQHF. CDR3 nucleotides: TGTGCCACCAGTGATTTGGCCCCCTATCGCCCCGTTGGCAATCAGCCCCAGCATTTT.

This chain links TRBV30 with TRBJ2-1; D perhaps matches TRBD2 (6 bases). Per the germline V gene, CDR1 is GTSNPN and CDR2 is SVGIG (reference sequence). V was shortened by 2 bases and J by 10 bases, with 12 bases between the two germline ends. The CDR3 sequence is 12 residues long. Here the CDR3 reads CAWSNLLAEQFF. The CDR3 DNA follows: TGTGCCTGGAGTAATCTGCTAGCGGAGCAGTTCTTC.

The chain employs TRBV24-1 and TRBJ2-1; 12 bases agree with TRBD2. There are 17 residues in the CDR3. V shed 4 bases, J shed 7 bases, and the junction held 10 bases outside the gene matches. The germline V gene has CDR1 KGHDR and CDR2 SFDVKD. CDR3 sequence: CATSDPSGRGRGNEQFF. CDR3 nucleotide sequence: TGTGCCACCAGTGACCCTAGCGGGAGGGGGCGGGGTAATGAGCAGTTCTTC.

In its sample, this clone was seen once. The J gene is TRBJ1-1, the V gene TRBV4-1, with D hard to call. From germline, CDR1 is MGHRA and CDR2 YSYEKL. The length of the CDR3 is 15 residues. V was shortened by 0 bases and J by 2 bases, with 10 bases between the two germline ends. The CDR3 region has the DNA TGCGCCAGCAGCCAAGATGGGCACACCAACACTGAAGCTTTCTTT. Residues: CASSQDGHTNTEAFF.

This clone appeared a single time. Written as DNA, the CDR3 is TGTGCCAGCAGGAGTTTAGCGGGGGGTTCTGATACGCAGTATTTT. Amino acids: CASRSLAGGSDTQYF. The J gene is TRBJ2-3, the V gene TRBV27; TRBD2 matches 10 bases. The CDR3 extends over 15 amino acids. CDR1 is MNHEY and CDR2 is SMNVEV in the germline V gene (reference sequence). J lost 6 bases, V lost 6 bases, and 9 bases had no gene match.